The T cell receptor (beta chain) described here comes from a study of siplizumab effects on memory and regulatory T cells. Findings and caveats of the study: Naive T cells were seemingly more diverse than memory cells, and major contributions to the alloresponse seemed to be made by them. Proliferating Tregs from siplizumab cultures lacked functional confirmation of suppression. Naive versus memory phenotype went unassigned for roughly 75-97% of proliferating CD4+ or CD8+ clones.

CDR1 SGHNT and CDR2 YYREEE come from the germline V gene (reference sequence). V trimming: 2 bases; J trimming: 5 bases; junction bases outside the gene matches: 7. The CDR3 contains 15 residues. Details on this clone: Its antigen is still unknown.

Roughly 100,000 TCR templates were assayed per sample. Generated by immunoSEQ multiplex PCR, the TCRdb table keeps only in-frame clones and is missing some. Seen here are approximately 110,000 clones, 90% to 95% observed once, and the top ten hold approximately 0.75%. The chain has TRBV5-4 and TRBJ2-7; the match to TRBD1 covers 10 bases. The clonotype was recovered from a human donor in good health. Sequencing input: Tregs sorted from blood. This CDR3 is CASSLLSGQGHEQYF. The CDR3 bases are TGTGCCAGCAGCTTACTCTCGGGACAGGGGCACGAGCAGTACTTC.